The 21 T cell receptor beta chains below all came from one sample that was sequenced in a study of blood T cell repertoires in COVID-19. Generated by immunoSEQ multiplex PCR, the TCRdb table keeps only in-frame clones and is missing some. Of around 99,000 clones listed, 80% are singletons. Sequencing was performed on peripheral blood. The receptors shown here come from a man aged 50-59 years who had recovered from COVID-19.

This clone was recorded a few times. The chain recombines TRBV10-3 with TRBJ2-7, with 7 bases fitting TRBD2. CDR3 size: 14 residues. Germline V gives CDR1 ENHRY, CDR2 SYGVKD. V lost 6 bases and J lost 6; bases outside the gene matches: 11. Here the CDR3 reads CAIRRAGDLGEQYF. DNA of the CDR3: TGTGCCATCAGGCGCGCGGGAGACCTCGGCGAGCAGTACTTC.

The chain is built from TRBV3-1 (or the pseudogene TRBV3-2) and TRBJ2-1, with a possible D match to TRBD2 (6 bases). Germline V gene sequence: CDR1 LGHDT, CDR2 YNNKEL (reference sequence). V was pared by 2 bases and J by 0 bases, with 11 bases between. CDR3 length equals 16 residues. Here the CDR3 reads CASSQTRTTSYNEQFF. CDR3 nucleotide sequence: TGTGCCAGCAGCCAAACTAGGACTACCTCCTACAATGAGCAGTTCTTC.

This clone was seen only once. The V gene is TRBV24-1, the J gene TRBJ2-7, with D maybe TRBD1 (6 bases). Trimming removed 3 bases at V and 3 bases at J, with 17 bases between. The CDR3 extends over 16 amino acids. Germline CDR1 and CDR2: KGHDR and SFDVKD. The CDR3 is CATSDRNRDGVYEQYF. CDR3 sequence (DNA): TGTGCCACCAGTGATCGCAACAGGGATGGGGTCTACGAGCAGTACTTC.

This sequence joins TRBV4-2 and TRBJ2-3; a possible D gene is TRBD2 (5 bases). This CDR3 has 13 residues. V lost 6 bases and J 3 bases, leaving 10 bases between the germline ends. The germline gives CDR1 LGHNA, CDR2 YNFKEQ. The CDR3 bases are TGTGCCAGCAGAGCAACGGGGACAGATACGCAGTATTTT. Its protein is CASRATGTDTQYF.

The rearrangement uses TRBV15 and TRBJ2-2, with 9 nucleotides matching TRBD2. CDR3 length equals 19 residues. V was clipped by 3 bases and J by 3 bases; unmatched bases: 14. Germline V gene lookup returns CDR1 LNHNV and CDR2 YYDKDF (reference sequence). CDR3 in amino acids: CATSSDLPGTSYDTGELFF. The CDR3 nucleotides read TGTGCCACCAGCAGCGACTTACCCGGGACTAGCTATGACACCGGGGAGCTGTTTTTT.

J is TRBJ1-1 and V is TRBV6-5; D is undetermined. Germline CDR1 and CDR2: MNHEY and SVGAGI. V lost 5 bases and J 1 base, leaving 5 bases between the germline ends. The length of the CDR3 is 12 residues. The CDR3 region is CASSRKNTEAFF. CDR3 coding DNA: TGTGCCAGCAGTCGTAAGAACACTGAAGCTTTCTTT.

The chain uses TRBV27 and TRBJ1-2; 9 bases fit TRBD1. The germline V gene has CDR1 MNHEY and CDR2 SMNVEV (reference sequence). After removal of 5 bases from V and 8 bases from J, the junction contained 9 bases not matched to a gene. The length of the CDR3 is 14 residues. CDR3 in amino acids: CASSGNRGREGYTF. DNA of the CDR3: TGTGCCAGCAGTGGGAACAGGGGGCGAGAAGGCTACACCTTC.

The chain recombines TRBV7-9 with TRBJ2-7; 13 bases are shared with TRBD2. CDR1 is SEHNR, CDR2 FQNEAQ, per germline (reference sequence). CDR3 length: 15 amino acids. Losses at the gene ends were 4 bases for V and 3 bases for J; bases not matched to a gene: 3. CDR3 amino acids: CASSSGLAGNYEQYF. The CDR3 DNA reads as TGTGCCAGCAGCTCGGGACTAGCGGGGAACTACGAGCAGTACTTC. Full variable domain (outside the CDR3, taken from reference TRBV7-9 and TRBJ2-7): DTGVSQNPRHKITKRGQNVTFRCDPISEHNRLYWYRQTLGQGPEFLTYFQNEAQLEKSRLLSDRFSAERPKGSFSTLEIQRTEQGDSAMYLCASSSGLAGNYEQYFGPGTRLTVT.

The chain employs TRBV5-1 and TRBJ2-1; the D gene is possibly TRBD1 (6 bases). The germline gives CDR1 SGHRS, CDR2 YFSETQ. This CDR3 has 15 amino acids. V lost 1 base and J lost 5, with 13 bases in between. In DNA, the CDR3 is TGCGCCAGCAGCTTGACGCGACAGGTTAACAATGAGCAGTTCTTC. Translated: CASSLTRQVNNEQFF.

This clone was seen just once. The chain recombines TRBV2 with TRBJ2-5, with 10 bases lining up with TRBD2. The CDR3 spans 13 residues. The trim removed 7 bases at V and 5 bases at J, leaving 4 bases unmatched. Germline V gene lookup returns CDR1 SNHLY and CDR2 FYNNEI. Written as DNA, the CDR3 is TGTGCCAGCACGGAGCGGGGGGGGGAGACCCAGTACTTC. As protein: CASTERGGETQYF.

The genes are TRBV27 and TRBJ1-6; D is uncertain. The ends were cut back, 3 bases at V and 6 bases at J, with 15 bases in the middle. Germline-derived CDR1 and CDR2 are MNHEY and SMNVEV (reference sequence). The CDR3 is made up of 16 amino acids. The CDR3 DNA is TGTGCCAGCAGTTTTCGTGGGAGGCCCGGTAATTCACCCCTCCACTTT. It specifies CASSFRGRPGNSPLHF.

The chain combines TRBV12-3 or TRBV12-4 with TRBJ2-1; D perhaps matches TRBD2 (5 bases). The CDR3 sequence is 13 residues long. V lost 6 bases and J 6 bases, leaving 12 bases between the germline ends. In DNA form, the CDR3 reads TGTGCCAGCAGCCCCCCGGGAACCAATGAGCAGTTCTTC. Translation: CASSPPGTNEQFF.

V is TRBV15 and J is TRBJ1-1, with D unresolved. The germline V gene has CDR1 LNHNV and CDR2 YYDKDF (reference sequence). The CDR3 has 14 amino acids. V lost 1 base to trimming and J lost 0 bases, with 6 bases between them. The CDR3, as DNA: TGTGCCACCAGCAGAGCGGTTCTGAACACTGAAGCTTTCTTT. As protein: CATSRAVLNTEAFF.

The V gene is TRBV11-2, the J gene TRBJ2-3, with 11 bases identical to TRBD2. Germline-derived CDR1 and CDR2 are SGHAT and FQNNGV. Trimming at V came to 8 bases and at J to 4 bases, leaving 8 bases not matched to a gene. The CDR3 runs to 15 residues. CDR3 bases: TGTGCCAGCGGAAAATTAGCGGGAGGGCCAGATACGCAGTATTTT. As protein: CASGKLAGGPDTQYF.

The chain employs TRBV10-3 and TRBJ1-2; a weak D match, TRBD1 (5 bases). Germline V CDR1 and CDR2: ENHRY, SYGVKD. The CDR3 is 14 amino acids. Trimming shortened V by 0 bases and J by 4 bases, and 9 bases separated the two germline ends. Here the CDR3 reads CAISESQGGYGYTF. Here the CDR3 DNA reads TGTGCCATCAGTGAGTCCCAGGGTGGCTATGGCTACACCTTC.

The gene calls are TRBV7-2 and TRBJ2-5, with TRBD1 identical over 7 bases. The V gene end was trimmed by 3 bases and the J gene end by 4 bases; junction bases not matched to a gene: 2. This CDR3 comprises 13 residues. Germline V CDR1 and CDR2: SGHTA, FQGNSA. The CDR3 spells CASSFGTVETQYF. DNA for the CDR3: TGTGCCAGCAGCTTCGGGACAGTAGAGACCCAGTACTTC.

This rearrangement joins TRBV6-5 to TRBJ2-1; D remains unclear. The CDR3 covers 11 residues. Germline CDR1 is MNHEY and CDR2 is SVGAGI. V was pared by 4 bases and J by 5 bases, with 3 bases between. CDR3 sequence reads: CASSFDNEQFF. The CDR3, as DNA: TGTGCCAGCAGTTTCGACAATGAGCAGTTCTTC.

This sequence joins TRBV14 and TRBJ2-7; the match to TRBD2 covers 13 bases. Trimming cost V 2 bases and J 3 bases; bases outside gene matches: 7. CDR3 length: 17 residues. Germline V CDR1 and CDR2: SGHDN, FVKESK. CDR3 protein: CASSQRTGLAGYYEQYF. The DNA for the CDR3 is TGTGCCAGCAGCCAAAGAACGGGACTAGCGGGGTACTACGAGCAGTACTTC. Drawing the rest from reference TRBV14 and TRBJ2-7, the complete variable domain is EAGVTQFPSHSVIEKGQTVTLRCDPISGHDNLYWYRRVMGKEIKFLLHFVKESKQDESGMPNNRFLAERTGGTYSTLKVQPAELEDSGVYFCASSQRTGLAGYYEQYFGPGTRLTVT.

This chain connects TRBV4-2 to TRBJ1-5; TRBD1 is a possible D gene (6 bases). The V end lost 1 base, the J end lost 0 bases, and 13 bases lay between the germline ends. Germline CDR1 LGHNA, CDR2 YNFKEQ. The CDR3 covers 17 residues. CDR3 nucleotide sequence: TGTGCCAGCAGCCAAGGGGAGGGGGGGGCTAGCAATCAGCCCCAGCATTTT. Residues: CASSQGEGGASNQPQHF.

This CDR3 reads CSAVRGSRAFF. The CDR3 DNA follows: TGCAGTGCAGTCAGGGGCTCTAGAGCTTTCTTT. The gene calls are TRBV20-1 and TRBJ1-1; tentative D call: TRBD1 (6 bases). Trimming removed 6 bases from V and 10 bases from J, with 15 bases in between. Looked up from germline, CDR1 is DFQATT and CDR2 is SNEGSKA (reference sequence). The CDR3 runs 11 residues.

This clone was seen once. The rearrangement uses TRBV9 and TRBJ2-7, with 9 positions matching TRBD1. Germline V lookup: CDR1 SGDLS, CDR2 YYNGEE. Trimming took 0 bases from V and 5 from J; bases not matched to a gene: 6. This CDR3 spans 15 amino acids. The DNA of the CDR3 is TGTGCCAGCAGCGTAGGAGGGGACAGGGCTAACGAGCAGTACTTC. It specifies CASSVGGDRANEQYF.